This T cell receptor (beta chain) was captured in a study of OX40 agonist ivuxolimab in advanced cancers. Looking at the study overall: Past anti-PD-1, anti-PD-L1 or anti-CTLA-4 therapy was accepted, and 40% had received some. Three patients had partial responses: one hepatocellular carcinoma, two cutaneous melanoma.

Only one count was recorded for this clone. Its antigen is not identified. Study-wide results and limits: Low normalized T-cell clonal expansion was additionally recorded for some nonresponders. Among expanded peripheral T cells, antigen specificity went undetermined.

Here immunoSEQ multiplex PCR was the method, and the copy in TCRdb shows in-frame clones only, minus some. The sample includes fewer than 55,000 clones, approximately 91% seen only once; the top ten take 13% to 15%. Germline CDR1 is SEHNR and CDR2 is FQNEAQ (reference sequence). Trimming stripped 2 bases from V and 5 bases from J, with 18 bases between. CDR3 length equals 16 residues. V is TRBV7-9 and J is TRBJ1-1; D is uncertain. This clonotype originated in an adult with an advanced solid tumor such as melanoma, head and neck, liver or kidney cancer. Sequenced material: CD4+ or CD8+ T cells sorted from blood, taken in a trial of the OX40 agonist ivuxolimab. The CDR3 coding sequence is TGTGCCAGCAGCTTAAATCTGGGAGAGGGAAAAACTGAAGCTTTCTTT. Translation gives CASSLNLGEGKTEAFF.